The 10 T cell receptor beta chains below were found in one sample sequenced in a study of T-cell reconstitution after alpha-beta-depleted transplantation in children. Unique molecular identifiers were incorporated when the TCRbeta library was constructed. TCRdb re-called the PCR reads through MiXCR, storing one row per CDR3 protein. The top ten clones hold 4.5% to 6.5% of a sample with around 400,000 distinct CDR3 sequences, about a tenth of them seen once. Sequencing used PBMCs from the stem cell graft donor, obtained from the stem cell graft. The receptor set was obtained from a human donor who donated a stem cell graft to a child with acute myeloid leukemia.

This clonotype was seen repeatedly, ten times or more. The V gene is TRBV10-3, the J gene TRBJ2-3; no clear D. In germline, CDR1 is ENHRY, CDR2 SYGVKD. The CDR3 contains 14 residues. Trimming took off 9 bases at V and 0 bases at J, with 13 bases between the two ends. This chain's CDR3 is CAMKQTGSTDTQYF. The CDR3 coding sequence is TGTGCCATGAAACAGACCGGTAGCACAGATACGCAGTATTTT.

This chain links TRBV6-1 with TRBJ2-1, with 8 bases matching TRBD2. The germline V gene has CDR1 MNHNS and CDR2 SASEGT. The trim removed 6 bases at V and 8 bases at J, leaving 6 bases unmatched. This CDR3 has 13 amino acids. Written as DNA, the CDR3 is TGTGCCAGCAGAGAACTAGCGGCTCATGAGCAGTTCTTC. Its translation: CASRELAAHEQFF.

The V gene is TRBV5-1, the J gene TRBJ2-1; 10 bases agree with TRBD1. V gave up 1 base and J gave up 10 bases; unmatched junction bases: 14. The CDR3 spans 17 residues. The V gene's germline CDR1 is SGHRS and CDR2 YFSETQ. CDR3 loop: CASSLSGTGARGAEQFF. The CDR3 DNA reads TGCGCCAGCAGCTTGAGTGGGACAGGGGCGCGGGGGGCGGAGCAGTTCTTC.

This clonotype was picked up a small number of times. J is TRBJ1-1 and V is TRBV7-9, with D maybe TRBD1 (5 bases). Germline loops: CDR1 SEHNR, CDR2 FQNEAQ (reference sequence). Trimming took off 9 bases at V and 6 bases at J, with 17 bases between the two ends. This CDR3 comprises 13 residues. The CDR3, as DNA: TGTGCCAGTGAGGGGAGCGATTATCCTGAAGCTTTCTTT. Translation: CASEGSDYPEAFF.

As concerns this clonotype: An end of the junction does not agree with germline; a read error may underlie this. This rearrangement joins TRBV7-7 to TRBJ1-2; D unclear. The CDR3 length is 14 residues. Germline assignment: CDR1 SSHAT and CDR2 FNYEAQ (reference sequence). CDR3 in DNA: TGTGCTAGCAGCTTTACGCGGGGAAACTATGGCTACACCTTC. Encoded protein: CASSFTRGNYGYTF. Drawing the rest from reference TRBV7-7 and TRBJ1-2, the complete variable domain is GAGVSQSPRYKVTKRGQDVTLRCDPISSHATLYWYQQALGQGPEFLTYFNYEAQPDKSGLPSDRFSAERPEGSISTLTIQRTEQRDSAMYRCASSFTRGNYGYTFGSGTRLTVV.

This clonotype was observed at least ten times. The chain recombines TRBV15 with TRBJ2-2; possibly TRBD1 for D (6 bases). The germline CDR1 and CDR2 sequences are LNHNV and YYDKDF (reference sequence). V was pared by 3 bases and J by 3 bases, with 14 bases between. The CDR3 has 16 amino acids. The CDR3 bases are TGTGCCACCAGCAGTACCCAGGGGCGTCACACCGGGGAGCTGTTTTTT. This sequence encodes CATSSTQGRHTGELFF.

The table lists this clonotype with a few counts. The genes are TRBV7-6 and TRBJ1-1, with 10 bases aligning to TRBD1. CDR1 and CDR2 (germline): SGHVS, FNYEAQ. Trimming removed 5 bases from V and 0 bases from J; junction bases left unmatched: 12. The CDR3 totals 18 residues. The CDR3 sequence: CASSSLRDRGNLNTEAFF. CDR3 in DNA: TGTGCCAGCAGCAGCCTCCGGGACAGGGGAAATTTGAACACTGAAGCTTTCTTT.

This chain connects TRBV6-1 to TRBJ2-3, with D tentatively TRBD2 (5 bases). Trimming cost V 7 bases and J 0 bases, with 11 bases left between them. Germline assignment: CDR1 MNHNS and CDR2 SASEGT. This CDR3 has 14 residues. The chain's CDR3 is CASKREPSTDTQYF. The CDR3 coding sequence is TGTGCCAGCAAACGGGAACCTAGCACAGATACGCAGTATTTT.

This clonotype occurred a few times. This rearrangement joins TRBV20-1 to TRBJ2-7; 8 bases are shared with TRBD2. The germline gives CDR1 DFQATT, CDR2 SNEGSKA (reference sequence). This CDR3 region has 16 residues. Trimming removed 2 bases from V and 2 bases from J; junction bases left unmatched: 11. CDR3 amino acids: CSARTPGTSYTYEQYF. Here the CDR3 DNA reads TGCAGTGCTAGAACCCCCGGGACTAGTTACACCTACGAGCAGTACTTC.

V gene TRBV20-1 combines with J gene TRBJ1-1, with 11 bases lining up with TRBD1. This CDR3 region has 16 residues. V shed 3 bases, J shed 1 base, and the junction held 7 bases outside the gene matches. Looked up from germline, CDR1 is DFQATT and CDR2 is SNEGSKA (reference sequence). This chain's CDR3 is CSASRGTGGGNTEAFF. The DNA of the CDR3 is TGCAGTGCTAGTAGGGGGACAGGGGGAGGGAACACTGAAGCTTTCTTT.